Sequencing of this T cell receptor beta chain was carried out in a study of cytomegalovirus exposure and HLA in healthy donors. J was trimmed by 2 bases and V by 3 bases; bases with no gene match: 5. CDR1 is KGHSH, CDR2 LQKENI, per germline. There are 15 residues in the CDR3. Concerning this clone itself: The target antigen is unknown.

Study-level findings and limits: In a later analysis, several top co-occurrence clusters appeared linked to parvovirus B19, influenza, CMV and Epstein-Barr virus. Presence/absence analyses supposed approximately even sequencing depth among donors.

Sampled while nominally healthy, donors likely had unrecorded immune exposures. PCR was performed using 60 Vbeta and 13 Jbeta primers. The method was immunoSEQ multiplex PCR; TCRdb's version includes in-frame clones alone and lacks a portion of them. The table for this sample gives tens of thousands of clones. The specimen sequenced was PBMCs. The V call is TRBV18, the J call TRBJ2-5; 8 bases agree with TRBD1. This receptor was identified in a man aged 18 to 29 in good health and CMV-seropositive. In nucleotides, the CDR3 is TGTGCCAGCTCACCGAAGGACAGGGCACAAGAGACCCAGTACTTC. Translation gives CASSPKDRAQETQYF.